A single sample is the source of the 6 T cell receptor beta chains below, sequenced in a study of blood T cell repertoires in COVID-19. Clones were read by immunoSEQ multiplex PCR, and TCRdb kept only the in-frame ones, dropping some. Here the sample spans fewer than 120,000 clones, around 76% being singletons. Specimen: peripheral blood. The receptors stem from a woman older than 75 with acute or convalescent COVID-19.

The chain joins TRBV11-2 to TRBJ1-1; D is ambiguous. This CDR3 has 14 residues. The germline V gene encodes CDR1 SGHAT and CDR2 FQNNGV. Deletions cut 3 bases from V and 4 bases from J, with 12 bases between. The CDR3 nucleotides are TGTGCCAGCAGCTTGACCTCCTCGGGCACTGAAGCTTTCTTT. Translated, it gives CASSLTSSGTEAFF.

The chain uses TRBV6-2 or TRBV6-3 and TRBJ2-3; 14 bases agree with TRBD2. The J segment lost 5 bases and the V segment lost 0 bases, leaving 4 bases of the junction unmatched. CDR1 is MNHEY and CDR2 is SVGEGT in the germline V gene. CDR3 size: 17 residues. CDR3: CASSYSTSGGAGDTQYF. Here the CDR3 DNA reads TGTGCCAGCAGTTACTCGACTAGCGGGGGGGCGGGAGATACGCAGTATTTT.

DNA for the CDR3: TGTGCCAGCGAGCTTAGTGTACCGGGTCGGCAGTTCTTC. This codes for CASELSVPGRQFF. The genes are TRBV7-9 and TRBJ2-1; D unresolved. This CDR3 is 13 amino acids long. V lost 8 bases and J 12 bases, leaving 20 bases between the germline ends. From germline, CDR1 is SEHNR and CDR2 FQNEAQ (reference sequence). The full variable domain, with the rest looked up from reference TRBV7-9 and TRBJ2-1, is DTGVSQNPRHKITKRGQNVTFRCDPISEHNRLYWYRQTLGQGPEFLTYFQNEAQLEKSRLLSDRFSAERPKGSFSTLEIQRTEQGDSAMYLCASELSVPGRQFFGPGTRLTVL.

The chain carries TRBV5-4 and TRBJ2-2, with 11 bases lining up with TRBD2. Trimming cost V 4 bases and J 3 bases; bases outside gene matches: 11. Germline loops: CDR1 SGHNT, CDR2 YYREEE (reference sequence). This CDR3 is built from 18 residues. CDR3 in DNA: TGTGCCAGCAGCCCGTGGGCTAGCGGGAGGATGGACACCGGGGAGCTGTTTTTT. Its protein is CASSPWASGRMDTGELFF.

J is TRBJ2-5 and V is TRBV5-1, with 8 positions matching TRBD2. V shed 5 bases, J shed 1 base, and the junction held 1 base outside the gene matches. CDR1 SGHRS and CDR2 YFSETQ come from the germline V gene. The CDR3 is 13 amino acids. The CDR3 sequence is CASRRGAQETQYF. DNA of the CDR3: TGCGCCAGCAGGCGGGGGGCCCAAGAGACCCAGTACTTC.

The genes are TRBV3-1 (or the pseudogene TRBV3-2) and TRBJ2-1, with D possibly matching TRBD2 (6 bases). Germline V gene sequence: CDR1 LGHDT, CDR2 YNNKEL (reference sequence). The CDR3 covers 12 residues. The V end was cut by 4 bases, the J end by 8 bases, with 9 bases between. The CDR3 sequence: CASSRGVHEQFF. The CDR3 bases are TGTGCCAGCAGCCGGGGGGTCCATGAGCAGTTCTTC.